Sequencing of this TCR beta chain was carried out in a study of cytomegalovirus exposure and HLA in healthy donors. Overall study context: Approximately 180 million T cells yielded roughly 120 million unique TCR beta sequences in earlier analysis. Study-level results: V- and J-gene trimming of TCR beta was linked (in a later analysis) to a missense DCLRE1C variant.

On this clone itself: As yet, its antigen is unknown.

Primers: 60 Vbeta forward and 13 Jbeta reverse. This table comes from immunoSEQ multiplex PCR, and its TCRdb copy is limited to in-frame clones, with some not included. The repertoire holds some 96,000 clones, with 64% as singletons. Germline CDR1 MNHEY, CDR2 SVGAGI. The CDR3 is 13 residues long. The V and J ends lost 7 bases and 6 bases respectively, with 13 bases between them. The TCR sequence derives from a man in his 60s in good health and CMV-seronegative. The sample was PBMCs. This sequence joins TRBV6-5 and TRBJ1-5; no clear D gene. This CDR3 is CASTLSRGQPQHF. CDR3 bases: TGTGCCAGCACCCTCTCGCGCGGTCAGCCCCAGCATTTT.